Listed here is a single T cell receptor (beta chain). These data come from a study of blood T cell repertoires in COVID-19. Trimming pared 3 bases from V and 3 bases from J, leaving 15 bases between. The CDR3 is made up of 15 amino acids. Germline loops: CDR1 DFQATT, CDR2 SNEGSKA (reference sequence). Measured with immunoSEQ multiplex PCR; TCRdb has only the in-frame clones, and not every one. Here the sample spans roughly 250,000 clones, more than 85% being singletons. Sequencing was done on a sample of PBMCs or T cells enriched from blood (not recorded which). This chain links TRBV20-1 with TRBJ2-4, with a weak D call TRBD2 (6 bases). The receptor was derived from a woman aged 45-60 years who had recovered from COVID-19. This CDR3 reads CSASPWGVFKNIQYF. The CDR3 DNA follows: TGCAGTGCTAGTCCCTGGGGGGTATTCAAAAACATTCAGTACTTC.